Below, one T cell receptor beta chain is given with its context. The data are from a study of blood T cell repertoires in COVID-19. Clones were sequenced by immunoSEQ multiplex PCR, and TCRdb holds only the in-frame ones, with some missing. The sample shows around 200,000 clones, about four fifths of them seen only once. This CDR3 is built from 13 residues. Germline CDR1 reads SGDLS; CDR2 reads YYNGEE. V trimming: 4 bases; J trimming: 7 bases; junction bases outside the gene matches: 6. This sequence originates from a woman aged 40 to 50 with active or convalescent COVID-19. This chain connects TRBV9 to TRBJ1-2; TRBD1 matches at 8 bases. Sample: peripheral blood. The CDR3 spells CASSPRTGSGYTF. The CDR3 DNA follows: TGTGCCAGCAGCCCTCGGACAGGGTCTGGCTACACCTTC.